These 31 T cell receptor beta chains were all obtained from the same sample, sequenced in a study of T cells after yellow fever vaccination. TCRdb reanalysed the 5' RACE reads using MiXCR and keeps one entry per CDR3 protein. The sample has some 350,000 distinct CDR3 sequences, 3% to 4.5% seen once. The sequenced sample was PBMCs, obtained 5 days after the yellow fever booster vaccination. These TCRs come from a man between 18 and 35 years old who received the YFV17D yellow fever vaccine.

This clonotype was found many times. The V and J genes are TRBV27 and TRBJ1-5; D unclear. Germline CDR1 reads MNHEY; CDR2 reads SMNVEV (reference sequence). The V end was cut by 3 bases, the J end by 0 bases, with 3 bases between. CDR3 length equals 13 residues. The DNA of the CDR3 is TGTGCCAGCAGTTTGGGTAGCAATCAGCCCCAGCATTTT. Translating gives CASSLGSNQPQHF.

The rearrangement links TRBV20-1 to TRBJ1-1; D is possibly TRBD1 (5 bases). The V and J ends lost 2 bases and 3 bases respectively, with 13 bases between them. The CDR3 runs to 14 residues. Germline V gene lookup returns CDR1 DFQATT and CDR2 SNEGSKA (reference sequence). The CDR3 DNA reads as TGCAGTGCTAGACCCGCAGCGGGGGACACTGAAGCTTTCTTT. The encoded protein is CSARPAAGDTEAFF.

This clonotype turned up a few times. The chain employs TRBV5-8 and TRBJ2-2, with TRBD2 matching over 9 bases. Per germline, CDR1 SGHTS and CDR2 YDEGEE. This CDR3 is built from 16 residues. Losses at the gene ends were 1 base for V and 6 bases for J; bases not matched to a gene: 7. The CDR3 sequence: CASSLKRGVPSGELFF. Written as DNA, the CDR3 is TGTGCCAGCAGCTTGAAGCGGGGGGTTCCCTCCGGGGAGCTGTTTTTT.

CDR3 nucleotide sequence: TGTGCCAGCAGCTTGATTGGGGGTCAGCCCCAGCATTTT. Its protein is CASSLIGGQPQHF. V and J are TRBV12-3 or TRBV12-4 and TRBJ1-5, with TRBD1 as a possible D gene (5 bases). The V gene lost 6 bases and the J gene lost 6 bases, with 12 bases spanning the gap. This CDR3 comprises 13 residues.

This clonotype was seen repeatedly, ten times or more. The V and J genes are TRBV11-2 and TRBJ2-3, with D perhaps matching TRBD2 (6 bases). Trimming pared 10 bases from V and 4 bases from J, leaving 21 bases between. The CDR3 extends over 15 amino acids. In germline, CDR1 is SGHAT, CDR2 FQNNGV. The DNA for the CDR3 is TGTGCCACCACTCCCGCGGGGAGGCGGTCAGATACGCAGTATTTT. This sequence encodes CATTPAGRRSDTQYF.

This clonotype was recorded at least ten times. The CDR3 protein is CSARAGTTSGELFF. In DNA form, the CDR3 reads TGCAGTGCTAGAGCGGGGACAACCTCCGGGGAGCTGTTTTTT. The chain joins TRBV20-1 to TRBJ2-2; TRBD1 is a possible D gene (6 bases). V shed 1 base and J shed 6 bases, with 12 bases lying between them. From germline, CDR1 is DFQATT and CDR2 SNEGSKA (reference sequence). The CDR3 loop spans 14 amino acids.

The rearrangement joins TRBV20-1 to TRBJ1-4; D uncertain. CDR3 length: 13 residues. Trimming pared 4 bases from V and 7 bases from J, leaving 13 bases between. Germline V gene data show CDR1 as DFQATT and CDR2 as SNEGSKA (reference sequence). In DNA, the CDR3 is TGCAGTGCTATGGCGGCCCCGGGTGAAAAACTGTTTTTT. This codes for CSAMAAPGEKLFF.

The chain couples TRBV5-1 to TRBJ2-7; D gene unclear. Germline CDR1 reads SGHRS; CDR2 reads YFSETQ. The CDR3 is 14 amino acids. Trimming took off 4 bases at V and 0 bases at J, with 11 bases between the two ends. The CDR3 bases are TGCGCCAGCAGCGTGTCGTCGAACTCCTACGAGCAGTACTTC. This gives the protein CASSVSSNSYEQYF.

At least ten counts were recorded for this clonotype. V and J are TRBV2 and TRBJ1-1; D call uncertain. This CDR3 is 14 amino acids long. V shed 3 bases and J shed 6 bases, with 14 bases lying between them. Germline CDR1 reads SNHLY; CDR2 reads FYNNEI. CDR3 DNA: TGTGCCAGCAGTGATCTCGGGATCGGGGCTGAAGCTTTCTTT. This translates into CASSDLGIGAEAFF.

The rearrangement links TRBV7-9 to TRBJ2-5; TRBD1 matches 11 bases. The germline V gene has CDR1 SEHNR and CDR2 FQNEAQ (reference sequence). This CDR3 has 16 amino acids. The junction had 5 bases not matched to a gene; V was cut back by 2 bases and J by 3 bases. The CDR3 protein is CASSLRDRGLEETQYF. CDR3 DNA: TGTGCCAGCAGCTTAAGGGACAGGGGGTTGGAAGAGACCCAGTACTTC.

This clonotype was detected only a few times. The chain recombines TRBV30 with TRBJ2-7; 8 positions match TRBD1. The length of the CDR3 is 12 residues. Trimming removed 3 bases from V and 3 bases from J; junction bases left unmatched: 1. Germline V gene lookup returns CDR1 GTSNPN and CDR2 SVGIG (reference sequence). CDR3 DNA sequence: TGTGCCTGGAGACAGGGGGTCTACGAGCAGTACTTC. It yields the protein CAWRQGVYEQYF.

This clonotype has just a few counts. The chain recombines TRBV4-2 with TRBJ1-5; possible D gene TRBD1, 5 bases. Germline CDR1 LGHNA, CDR2 YNFKEQ. The CDR3 runs to 15 residues. V was pared by 0 bases and J by 1 base, with 7 bases between. The CDR3 sequence is CASSQDWGSNQPQHF. The CDR3, as DNA: TGTGCCAGCAGCCAAGATTGGGGCAGCAATCAGCCCCAGCATTTT.

This chain connects TRBV24-1 to TRBJ2-2; tentatively, D is TRBD2 (6 bases). CDR3 length: 19 residues. Germline V gene data show CDR1 as KGHDR and CDR2 as SFDVKD. With 7 bases removed from V and 1 base from J, the gap between germline ends came to 24 bases. The CDR3 spells CATSPALGGGVKNTGELFF. DNA for the CDR3: TGTGCCACCAGCCCAGCGTTGGGTGGAGGGGTGAAGAACACCGGGGAGCTGTTTTTT.

The chain recombines TRBV19 with TRBJ2-2; a weak D match, TRBD2 (6 bases). CDR1 is LNHDA, CDR2 SQIVND, per germline (reference sequence). The CDR3 has 14 residues. The V end lost 7 bases, the J end lost 4 bases, and 13 bases lay between the germline ends. The CDR3 region is CASMSGGVTGELFF. The CDR3, as DNA: TGTGCCAGTATGAGTGGCGGGGTCACCGGGGAGCTGTTTTTT. Filled out from reference TRBV19 and TRBJ2-2, the complete variable domain reads DGGITQSPKYLFRKEGQNVTLSCEQNLNHDAMYWYRQDPGQGLRLIYYSQIVNDFQKGDIAEGYSVSREKKESFPLTVTSAQKNPTAFYLCASMSGGVTGELFFGEGSRLTVL.

In this sample, this clonotype turned up many times. The rearrangement uses TRBV7-2 and TRBJ2-7; TRBD1 matches at 8 bases. There are 16 residues in the CDR3. From germline, CDR1 is SGHTA and CDR2 FQGNSA. Unmatched junction bases numbered 9, after V lost 3 bases and J lost 2 bases. The CDR3 coding sequence is TGTGCCAGCAGCTTCTACAGGGGGATGGGACCCTACGAGCAGTACTTC. Translated, it gives CASSFYRGMGPYEQYF.

This rearrangement joins TRBV4-3 to TRBJ2-2, with D unresolved. CDR3 length: 14 residues. Trimming took 4 bases from V and 6 from J, leaving 12 bases between them. In germline, CDR1 is LGHNA, CDR2 YSLEER. Here the CDR3 DNA reads TGCGCCAGCAGCCCTCAGTATCGTGCCGGGGAGCTGTTTTTT. This codes for CASSPQYRAGELFF.

This clonotype was seen ten or more times. The V call is TRBV7-9, the J call TRBJ1-6; weak D call: TRBD1 (5 bases). The V end was cut by 5 bases, the J end by 7 bases, with 6 bases between. The CDR3 contains 12 residues. In germline, CDR1 is SEHNR, CDR2 FQNEAQ (reference sequence). The chain's CDR3 is CASSGGNSPLHF. DNA for the CDR3: TGTGCCAGCAGCGGGGGAAATTCACCCCTCCACTTT.

This clonotype was seen at least ten times. The V and J genes are TRBV7-2 and TRBJ1-1, with D unclear. This CDR3 region has 12 residues. Germline assignment: CDR1 SGHTA and CDR2 FQGNSA. Between the trimmed V and J ends, which lost 6 bases and 4 bases, there was a span of 9 bases. In DNA form, the CDR3 reads TGTGCCAGCAGTTCCTCGCGCACTGAAGCTTTCTTT. Translated, it gives CASSSSRTEAFF.

This chain links TRBV5-1 with TRBJ2-7; a possible D gene is TRBD1 (7 bases). V lost 0 bases to trimming and J lost 4 bases, with 14 bases between them. The germline V gene encodes CDR1 SGHRS and CDR2 YFSETQ. This CDR3 comprises 15 residues. In DNA, the CDR3 is TGCGCCAGCAGCTTGGCGATCAGGGGGAGGTACGAGCAGTACTTC. The encoded protein is CASSLAIRGRYEQYF.

CDR3 amino acids: CASSQHGNYNEQFF. The CDR3 bases are TGTGCCAGCAGCCAACACGGTAATTACAATGAGCAGTTCTTC. V and J are TRBV3-1 and TRBJ2-1; D is undetermined. V lost 2 bases and J lost 4, with 9 bases in between. The length of the CDR3 is 14 residues. The germline V gene has CDR1 LGHDT and CDR2 YNNKEL (reference sequence).

The table lists this clonotype with many counts. The V and J genes are TRBV7-6 and TRBJ2-7, with D uncertain. Germline CDR1 SGHVS, CDR2 FNYEAQ. This CDR3 region has 14 residues. V lost 3 bases to trimming and J lost 0 bases, with 9 bases between them. CDR3 sequence reads: CASSFGMSSYEQYF. The CDR3 nucleotides read TGTGCCAGCAGCTTCGGAATGAGCTCCTACGAGCAGTACTTC.

The rearrangement links TRBV20-1 to TRBJ2-7; 7 bases map to TRBD1. The CDR3 has 12 residues. V lost 3 bases and J lost 3; bases outside the gene matches: 2. The germline V gene has CDR1 DFQATT and CDR2 SNEGSKA (reference sequence). CDR3 DNA sequence: TGCAGTGCTAGTGGGACAGACTACGAGCAGTACTTC. This encodes CSASGTDYEQYF.

The chain employs TRBV4-1 and TRBJ2-7; D unresolved. Trimming took off 1 base at V and 1 base at J, with 2 bases between the two ends. This CDR3 contains 12 residues. CDR1 is MGHRA and CDR2 is YSYEKL in the germline V gene. For the CDR3, the DNA is TGCGCCAGCAGCCAAGTTTCCTACGAGCAGTACTTC. It specifies CASSQVSYEQYF.

This clonotype was observed many times. This chain uses TRBV5-1 with TRBJ2-2; D might be TRBD1 or TRBD2, each matching 5 bases. V lost 2 bases to trimming and J lost 0 bases, with 17 bases between them. The germline CDR1 and CDR2 sequences are SGHRS and YFSETQ. The CDR3 is made up of 18 amino acids. CDR3 sequence: CASSFGPIGGTNTGELFF. For the CDR3, the DNA is TGCGCCAGCAGCTTCGGACCGATTGGGGGAACGAACACCGGGGAGCTGTTTTTT.

The sample holds a few counts of this clonotype. This chain joins TRBV10-3 and TRBJ2-5; tentative D call: TRBD1 (5 bases). The V and J ends lost 0 bases and 5 bases respectively, with 10 bases between them. The CDR3 runs 14 residues. Germline lookup yields CDR1 ENHRY and CDR2 SYGVKD. CDR3 in DNA: TGTGCCATCAGTGAGTCCAGGGCGGTCGAGACCCAGTACTTC. Amino acids: CAISESRAVETQYF.

J is TRBJ2-2 and V is TRBV2; the D is unclear. CDR1 and CDR2 from the germline V gene are SNHLY and FYNNEI. The CDR3 consists of 13 residues. The V end was cut by 3 bases, the J end by 7 bases, with 9 bases between. Here the CDR3 reads CASSDSRDGELFF. The CDR3 coding sequence is TGTGCCAGCAGTGACTCCCGCGACGGGGAGCTGTTTTTT.

In DNA, the CDR3 is TGTGCCACCAGTCAAAGCGGGGGCGTCCAAGAGACCCAGTACTTC. Translating it yields CATSQSGGVQETQYF. The genes are TRBV24-1 and TRBJ2-5, with TRBD2 matching over 8 bases. V lost 6 bases and J lost 1; bases outside the gene matches: 6. The CDR3 runs to 15 residues. Looked up from germline, CDR1 is KGHDR and CDR2 is SFDVKD.

J is TRBJ2-2 and V is TRBV10-3; D not certain. V lost 2 bases and J 2 bases, leaving 12 bases between the germline ends. CDR3 size: 16 residues. Germline V CDR1 and CDR2: ENHRY, SYGVKD. The CDR3 sequence: CAISETTSKNTGELFF. CDR3 bases: TGTGCCATCAGTGAGACGACCAGTAAAAACACCGGGGAGCTGTTTTTT.

This clonotype was detected many times. The chain is built from TRBV7-8 and TRBJ2-3; perhaps TRBD1 as D (6 bases). CDR3 length equals 16 residues. The V end was cut by 5 bases, the J end by 3 bases, with 18 bases between. The germline V gene encodes CDR1 SGHVS and CDR2 FQNEAQ. CDR3 in DNA: TGTGCCAGCAGCCCACTCCGGGACACCTGGACAGATACGCAGTATTTT. This codes for CASSPLRDTWTDTQYF. Variable domain in full (rest from reference TRBV7-8 and TRBJ2-3): GAGVSQSPRYKVAKRGQDVALRCDPISGHVSLFWYQQALGQGPEFLTYFQNEAQLDKSGLPSDRFFAERPEGSVSTLKIQRTQQEDSAVYLCASSPLRDTWTDTQYFGPGTRLTVL.

The rearrangement joins TRBV7-8 to TRBJ2-5, with 9 bases fitting TRBD2. Germline trimming cut 5 bases from V and 5 bases from J; bases unmatched to any gene: 15. The CDR3 is 17 residues long. CDR1 SGHVS and CDR2 FQNEAQ come from the germline V gene. The CDR3 DNA follows: TGTGCCAGCAGCCAACGCCCCTCTAGCGGGGTAAAGGAGACCCAGTACTTC. This codes for CASSQRPSSGVKETQYF. The entire variable domain, with the rest obtained from reference TRBV7-8 and TRBJ2-5, is as follows: GAGVSQSPRYKVAKRGQDVALRCDPISGHVSLFWYQQALGQGPEFLTYFQNEAQLDKSGLPSDRFFAERPEGSVSTLKIQRTQQEDSAVYLCASSQRPSSGVKETQYFGPGTRLLVL.

The rearrangement joins TRBV7-2 to TRBJ1-5, with TRBD1 matching 8 bases. This CDR3 has 14 amino acids. Trimming removed 3 bases from V and 7 bases from J; junction bases left unmatched: 5. Looked up from germline, CDR1 is SGHTA and CDR2 is FQGNSA. Here the CDR3 reads CASSFGQGTQPQHF. In nucleotides, the CDR3 is TGTGCCAGCAGCTTCGGACAGGGTACACAGCCCCAGCATTTT.